This is a list of T cell receptor beta chains from one sample in a study of regulatory T cells in long-lasting Graves disease. TCRdb itself ran the multiplex PCR reads through MiXCR, one entry per CDR3 protein. The top ten hold about two fifths of the sample, which has 650,000 to 850,000 distinct CDR3 sequences, about 32% seen once. The source was peripheral blood mononuclear cells (PBMCs), collected when the disease was refractory, from a patient treated with antithyroid drugs. These receptors originate from a female donor with Graves disease. Both conserved end residues are part of each CDR3. D genes are given only for firm matches. Clone size, where shown, is once, few, many, or a class for clones that have expanded.

>NA|TRBV11-2|few|TRBJ2-2
CASPQGTNTGELFF
TGTGCCAGCCCCCAGGGCACCAACACCGGGGAGCTGTTTTTT
>TRBD1|TRBV20-1|few|TRBJ1-1
CSARDRRWTGNEAFF
TGCAGTGCTAGGGACCGCAGATGGACAGGGAATGAAGCTTTCTTT
>NA|TRBV5-1|NA|TRBJ1-1
CASSVRDPYNTEAFF
TGCGCCAGCAGTGTACGTGACCCCTACAACACTGAAGCTTTCTTT
>NA|TRBV7-9|NA|TRBJ1-3
CASSDSGNTIYF
TGTGCCAGCTCTGACTCTGGAAACACCATATATTTT
>NA|TRBV3-1|few|TRBJ2-3
CASSQVWTDTQYF
TGTGCCAGCAGCCAAGTGTGGACAGATACGCAGTATTTT
>TRBD1|TRBV6-2/TRBV6-3|few|TRBJ1-2
CASSYGTAQFGGYTF
TGTGCCAGCAGTTATGGGACAGCCCAGTTTGGAGGCTACACCTTC
>TRBD1|TRBV5-6|NA|TRBJ1-1
CASSQIRTGLGGTEAFF
TGTGCCAGCAGCCAGATTCGGACAGGACTGGGGGGCACTGAAGCTTTCTTT
>TRBD2|TRBV5-4|few|TRBJ2-7
CASSLAGSSGRTEQYF
TGTGCCAGCAGCTTGGCGGGGTCTAGCGGGAGGACCGAGCAGTACTTC
>NA|TRBV16|few|TRBJ1-2
CASSQLTRDYGYTF
TGTGCCAGCAGCCAATTGACTAGGGACTATGGCTACACCTTC
>NA|TRBV6-1|many|TRBJ1-1
CASRRTDNTEAFF
TGTGCCAGCAGAAGGACAGACAACACTGAAGCTTTCTTT
>TRBD1|TRBV15|NA|TRBJ2-5
CATSRAGQGAGETQYF
TGTGCCACCAGCAGAGCGGGGCAGGGGGCTGGAGAGACCCAGTACTTC
>NA|TRBV6-9|once|TRBJ1-1
CASSSPVLGAFF
TGTGCCAGCAGTTCCCCGGTCCTGGGGGCTTTCTTT
>TRBD1|TRBV6-9|once|TRBJ1-2
CASSYSGQGLGYTF
TGTGCCAGCAGTTATTCCGGACAGGGGTTGGGCTACACCTTC
>NA|TRBV11-2|NA|TRBJ2-7
CASSLVIRPYEQYF
TGTGCCAGCAGCTTAGTGATTCGTCCCTACGAGCAGTACTTC
>NA|TRBV5-1|few|TRBJ1-2
CASSLAGAGRIYGYTF
TGCGCCAGCAGCTTGGCGGGAGCCGGAAGGATCTATGGCTACACCTTC
>NA|TRBV14|few|TRBJ1-1
CASSQVQGGAFF
TGTGCCAGCAGCCAAGTCCAGGGAGGGGCTTTCTTT
>NA|TRBV6-1|many|TRBJ2-7
CASSDLLRTQLLYEQYF
TGTGCCAGCAGTGACCTACTCCGGACTCAGCTACTCTACGAGCAGTACTTC
>NA|TRBV3-1|NA|TRBJ2-5
CASSQDAIAQETQYF
TGTGCCAGCAGCCAAGATGCGATAGCGCAAGAGACCCAGTACTTC
>TRBD1|TRBV25-1|many|TRBJ1-2
CASSELEGQGVNYGYTF
TGTGCCAGCAGTGAACTCGAAGGACAGGGGGTGAACTATGGCTACACCTTC
>NA|TRBV4-1|NA|TRBJ1-2
CASSQSLGALSHGYTF
TGCGCCAGCAGCCAGTCGTTGGGGGCATTATCCCATGGCTACACCTTC
>NA|TRBV18|NA|TRBJ2-1
CASSPPSLSYNEQFF
TGTGCCAGCTCACCGCCGTCACTTTCCTACAATGAGCAGTTCTTC
>NA|TRBV19|NA|TRBJ1-2
CASSESSNFYGYTF
TGTGCCAGTAGTGAATCGTCGAATTTCTATGGCTACACCTTC
>NA|TRBV20-1|NA|TRBJ1-6
CSAAAGLGPLHF
TGCAGTGCTGCCGCGGGACTTGGACCCCTCCACTTT
>NA|TRBV5-6|once|TRBJ1-6
CASVEGSYNSPLHF
TGTGCCAGCGTGGAGGGCTCCTATAATTCACCCCTCCACTTT
>NA|TRBV4-2|NA|TRBJ2-4
CASSQDRDHFLQYF
TGTGCCAGCAGCCAAGATCGGGACCACTTTCTTCAGTACTTC
>TRBD1|TRBV12-3/TRBV12-4|few|TRBJ1-1
CASSLGGTGGRSTEAFF
TGTGCCAGCAGTTTAGGGGGGACAGGGGGCCGGAGCACTGAAGCTTTCTTT
>NA|TRBV9|NA|TRBJ2-7
CASSVTAGSGEQYF
TGTGCCAGCAGCGTAACCGCAGGGTCGGGGGAGCAGTACTTC
>NA|TRBV3-1|NA|TRBJ2-7
CASSQVQVTKDEQYF
TGTGCCAGCAGCCAAGTCCAGGTAACTAAGGACGAGCAGTACTTC
>TRBD1|TRBV7-3|NA|TRBJ1-1
CASSLGQENTKAFF
TGTGCCAGCAGCTTGGGACAGGAGAACACTAAAGCTTTCTTT
>NA|TRBV9|NA|TRBJ1-2
CASSVAGGEGGYTF
TGTGCCAGCAGCGTAGCTGGGGGAGAGGGGGGCTACACCTTC
>NA|TRBV11-3|NA|TRBJ2-2
CASSLDPFAGANTGELFF
TGTGCCAGCAGCTTAGACCCCTTCGCGGGTGCGAACACCGGGGAGCTGTTTTTT
>TRBD1|TRBV6-1|few|TRBJ1-2
CASSATRQGANPYPNYGYTF
TGTGCCAGCAGTGCCACCCGACAGGGGGCGAATCCATACCCGAACTATGGCTACACCTTC
>NA|TRBV10-2|NA|TRBJ2-5
CASSDGGSQERTQYF
TGCGCCAGCAGTGACGGAGGTTCCCAAGAGCGGACCCAGTACTTC
>NA|TRBV11-2|many|TRBJ2-7
CASSLVRDPYEQYF
TGTGCCAGCAGCTTAGTAAGGGACCCCTACGAGCAGTACTTC
>TRBD2|TRBV12-3/TRBV12-4|many|TRBJ2-5
CASSFLLAGETQYF
TGTGCCAGCAGTTTCCTCCTAGCGGGTGAGACCCAGTACTTC
>TRBD1|TRBV12-3/TRBV12-4|few|TRBJ1-4
CASRASGGGEKLFF
TGTGCCAGCAGAGCGTCAGGGGGTGGGGAAAAACTGTTTTTT
>NA|TRBV28|NA|TRBJ2-5
CASSLLGRGETQYF
TGTGCCAGCAGTTTATTAGGCAGGGGTGAGACCCAGTACTTC
>NA|TRBV12-3/TRBV12-4|many|TRBJ2-5
CASSIRGSQGTQYF
TGTGCCAGCAGTATCAGGGGTTCCCAAGGGACCCAGTACTTC
>NA|TRBV5-1|many|TRBJ1-5
CASSLDLGANQPQHF
TGCGCCAGCAGCTTGGATCTGGGGGCTAATCAGCCCCAGCATTTT
>TRBD2|TRBV12-3/TRBV12-4|NA|TRBJ2-2
CASSLRQRGSGELFF
TGTGCCAGCAGTCTTCGTCAGCGGGGAAGCGGGGAGCTGTTTTTT